A single sample gave rise to the 25 T cell receptor beta chains below, sequenced in a study of T cell responses to AZD1222 COVID-19 vaccine (dated by TCRdb to about 2021). What this sample's time point label stands for: baseline before first vaccination. The library relied on the immunoSEQ multiplex PCR assay. Drawn from immuneACCESS, this table holds only the in-frame rearrangements with V and J called that TCRdb kept. Clones are partly lost; checked studies trace under half to an unresolved V gene and leave the rest unexplained. In all, the sample holds 98,000 or so clones, and 86% of those were seen once. The ten largest clones add up to approximately 3% of the sample. The sample was peripheral blood, taken on day 0 of AZD1222 vaccination. The origin of the receptors is an adult in good health.

This rearrangement joins TRBV15 to TRBJ1-3; 8 bases line up with TRBD1. Trimming took 3 bases from V and 0 from J; bases not matched to a gene: 1. Germline V gives CDR1 LNHNV, CDR2 YYDKDF (reference sequence). The CDR3 contains 15 residues. In DNA, the CDR3 is TGTGCCACCAGCAGGACAGGGGACTCTGGAAACACCATATATTTT. Translating it yields CATSRTGDSGNTIYF.

The chain joins TRBV5-4 to TRBJ1-2, with 8 nucleotides matching TRBD1. Trimming took 3 bases from V and 2 from J; bases not matched to a gene: 3. Germline CDR1 is SGHNT and CDR2 is YYREEE (reference sequence). The CDR3 runs to 14 residues. The CDR3 region has the DNA TGTGCCAGCAGCTCGCGACAGGGGAACTATGGCTACACCTTC. It translates to CASSSRQGNYGYTF. Together with reference TRBV5-4 and TRBJ1-2, the CDR3 gives the full variable domain: ETGVTQSPTHLIKTRGQQVTLRCSSQSGHNTVSWYQQALGQGPQFIFQYYREEENGRGNFPPRFSGLQFPNYSSELNVNALELDDSALYLCASSSRQGNYGYTFGSGTRLTVV.

The DNA of the CDR3 is TGTGCCAGCAGCATACGGCTGGCGAGCTATGGCTACACCTTC. This sequence encodes CASSIRLASYGYTF. The V and J genes are TRBV9 and TRBJ1-2; D unclear. CDR3 size: 14 residues. Per germline, CDR1 SGDLS and CDR2 YYNGEE. V was shortened by 4 bases and J by 4 bases, with 14 bases between the two germline ends.

The count of this clone is one. The gene calls are TRBV24-1 and TRBJ1-3; tentative D call: TRBD1 (5 bases). In germline, CDR1 is KGHDR, CDR2 SFDVKD. This CDR3 is 15 amino acids long. V gave up 3 bases and J gave up 0 bases, with 8 bases separating them. CDR3 in DNA: TGTGCCACCAGTGATGGGGCTGACTCTGGAAACACCATATATTTT. Its protein is CATSDGADSGNTIYF.

Only one count was recorded for this clone. This chain joins TRBV5-1 and TRBJ2-7; D perhaps matches TRBD2 (5 bases). The CDR3 is made up of 14 amino acids. CDR1 is SGHRS, CDR2 YFSETQ, per germline. V lost 4 bases and J 0 bases, leaving 11 bases between the germline ends. CDR3: CASSLGENSYEQYF. The CDR3 bases are TGCGCCAGCAGCCTTGGGGAGAACTCCTACGAGCAGTACTTC.

V and J are TRBV5-8 and TRBJ2-7; 8 nucleotides align to TRBD1. J gave up 1 base and V 1 base, and 4 bases lay outside the gene matches. The CDR3 is 15 amino acids. Germline CDR1 SGHTS, CDR2 YDEGEE. CDR3 DNA: TGTGCCAGCAGCTTGCAGGGGGCGTTGTCCTACGAGCAGTACTTC. It specifies CASSLQGALSYEQYF. The full variable domain, completed using reference TRBV5-8 and TRBJ2-7, is EAGVTQSPTHLIKTRGQQATLRCSPISGHTSVYWYQQALGLGLQFLLWYDEGEERNRGNFPPRFSGRQFPNYSSELNVNALELEDSALYLCASSLQGALSYEQYFGPGTRLTVT.

Turning to this clone: The junction does not match germline at one end; this may be a read error. This chain's CDR3 is CTSGRGAEAFF. The CDR3 DNA sequence: TGTACCTCGGGGCGAGGGGCTGAAGCTTTCTTT. The chain employs TRBV20-1 and TRBJ1-1; possibly TRBD1 for D (5 bases). The CDR3 contains 11 residues. CDR1 is DFQATT, CDR2 SNEGSKA, per germline (reference sequence).

The chain is built from TRBV6-5 and TRBJ1-2; D is unresolved. Germline loops: CDR1 MNHEY, CDR2 SVGAGI. Trimming took 5 bases from V and 1 from J, leaving 11 bases between them. CDR3 length: 14 residues. The CDR3 is CASSPKGDNYGYTF. In nucleotides, the CDR3 is TGTGCCAGCAGTCCTAAGGGAGATAACTATGGCTACACCTTC.

The V gene is TRBV7-8, the J gene TRBJ1-1, with unresolved D. V lost 5 bases to trimming and J lost 11 bases, with 18 bases between them. CDR1 is SGHVS and CDR2 is FQNEAQ in the germline V gene. The CDR3 is 13 residues long. Written as DNA, the CDR3 is TGTGCCAGCAGCGGAGGCGGGGTTGGGTGGGCTTTCTTT. It encodes CASSGGGVGWAFF.

J is TRBJ2-7 and V is TRBV19; 9 positions agree with TRBD1. CDR3 length equals 15 residues. The junction had 10 bases not matched to a gene; V was cut back by 7 bases and J by 3 bases. Germline CDR1 is LNHDA and CDR2 is SQIVND (reference sequence). CDR3 protein: CASTSGTGLFYEQYF. The CDR3 region has the DNA TGTGCCAGTACTTCCGGGACAGGGTTGTTCTACGAGCAGTACTTC.

The chain couples TRBV28 to TRBJ1-2, with 11 positions matching TRBD1. Germline values: CDR1 MDHEN, CDR2 SYDVKM. With 2 bases clipped from V and 4 bases from J, the junction kept 3 bases outside the gene matches. This CDR3 has 15 residues. The CDR3 is CASSLGTGGTYGYTF. The CDR3 nucleotides are TGTGCCAGCAGTTTAGGGACAGGGGGGACCTATGGCTACACCTTC.

The rearrangement joins TRBV27 to TRBJ2-7; the match to TRBD2 covers 8 bases. V was pared by 4 bases and J by 9 bases, with 5 bases of the junction left unmatched. The CDR3 has 12 amino acids. The V gene's germline CDR1 is MNHEY and CDR2 SMNVEV (reference sequence). CDR3 in DNA: TGTGCCAGCAGTTCGGGCGCGGGGGGGCAGTACTTC. This encodes CASSSGAGGQYF.

The chain is built from TRBV28 and TRBJ2-7, with a weak D call TRBD2 (5 bases). From germline, CDR1 is MDHEN and CDR2 SYDVKM. The CDR3 runs to 12 residues. V gave up 3 bases and J gave up 6 bases, with 9 bases separating them. The CDR3 region is CASSLRAGEQYF. CDR3 bases: TGTGCCAGCAGTTTGAGGGCGGGCGAGCAGTACTTC.

This sequence joins TRBV5-8 and TRBJ1-5; 9 bases are shared with TRBD1. The CDR3 sequence is 20 residues long. V dropped 4 bases and J dropped 1; count of bases not matched to a gene: 18. In germline, CDR1 is SGHTS, CDR2 YDEGEE. CDR3 in DNA: TGTGCCAGCAGCCATGGGACAGGGACAGGGCTAATCTCCAGCAATCAGCCCCAGCATTTT. This translates into CASSHGTGTGLISSNQPQHF. Full variable domain (outside the CDR3, taken from reference TRBV5-8 and TRBJ1-5): EAGVTQSPTHLIKTRGQQATLRCSPISGHTSVYWYQQALGLGLQFLLWYDEGEERNRGNFPPRFSGRQFPNYSSELNVNALELEDSALYLCASSHGTGTGLISSNQPQHFGDGTRLSIL.

This clone was seen more than once but under ten times. V usage is TRBV5-1 and J usage is TRBJ1-1, with TRBD1 matching over 7 bases. Germline trimming cut 3 bases from V and 3 bases from J; bases unmatched to any gene: 5. CDR1 is SGHRS, CDR2 YFSETQ, per germline. CDR3 length: 14 residues. DNA for the CDR3: TGCGCCAGCAGCTGGGGGCAGGGGGACACTGAAGCTTTCTTT. Its protein product is CASSWGQGDTEAFF.

CDR3 in amino acids: CASTTSGETGELFF. The CDR3, as DNA: TGTGCCAGCACTACTAGCGGGGAGACCGGGGAGCTGTTTTTT. This chain uses TRBV6-5 with TRBJ2-2, with 10 positions matching TRBD2. Looked up from germline, CDR1 is MNHEY and CDR2 is SVGAGI. The junction had 4 bases not matched to a gene; V was cut back by 7 bases and J by 5 bases. CDR3 size: 14 residues.

This rearrangement joins TRBV2 to TRBJ2-7; the D is unclear. The CDR3 runs to 15 residues. Trimming cost V 7 bases and J 2 bases, with 18 bases left between them. CDR1 is SNHLY, CDR2 FYNNEI, per germline. The DNA of the CDR3 is TGTGCCAGCACCCACGGGCTCACGTTGCCCTACGAGCAGTACTTC. It encodes CASTHGLTLPYEQYF.

On this clone: The junction shows a germline mismatch at one end, possibly a read error. The chain uses TRBV4-3 and TRBJ1-6, with D unresolved. The CDR3 spans 21 residues. Per germline, CDR1 LGHNA and CDR2 YSLEER. The CDR3 spells CASGQVGVGPEWSSYNSPLHF. The CDR3 region has the DNA TGCGCCAGCGGCCAAGTAGGTGTAGGACCGGAGTGGAGCTCCTATAATTCACCCCTCCACTTT.

The chain couples TRBV5-4 to TRBJ1-2; 7 bases map to TRBD1. This CDR3 comprises 14 residues. J was trimmed by 5 bases and V by 5 bases; bases with no gene match: 9. Germline V gives CDR1 SGHNT, CDR2 YYREEE (reference sequence). CDR3 protein: CASRPNRGGYGYTF. The DNA of the CDR3 is TGTGCCAGCAGGCCTAACAGGGGAGGTTATGGCTACACCTTC.

This chain joins TRBV11-1 and TRBJ1-1; D is uncertain. This CDR3 spans 12 amino acids. CDR1 and CDR2 (germline): SGHAT, FQDESV (reference sequence). The V gene lost 1 base and the J gene lost 5 bases, with 5 bases spanning the gap. DNA for the CDR3: TGTGCCAGCAGCTTAGATGTTACTGAAGCTTTCTTT. As protein: CASSLDVTEAFF.

V and J are TRBV30 and TRBJ1-1; 10 nucleotides agree with TRBD1. CDR3 length equals 16 residues. CDR1 is GTSNPN, CDR2 SVGIG, per germline (reference sequence). The ends lost 2 bases at V and 1 base at J; junction bases unmatched: 7. CDR3 coding DNA: TGTGCCTGGAGTTCGCCCCGGGACAGGGGGAACACTGAAGCTTTCTTT. Translating gives CAWSSPRDRGNTEAFF.

The chain couples TRBV2 to TRBJ2-5, with D perhaps matching TRBD1 (5 bases). The CDR3 length is 12 residues. Germline CDR1 and CDR2: SNHLY and FYNNEI. The V end lost 7 bases, the J end lost 2 bases, and 8 bases lay between the germline ends. CDR3 in DNA: TGTGCCAGCACGGACATTCAAGAGACCCAGTACTTC. It yields the protein CASTDIQETQYF.

This chain uses TRBV5-1 with TRBJ2-5, with TRBD1 matching over 9 bases. The CDR3 is 16 residues long. Looked up from germline, CDR1 is SGHRS and CDR2 is YFSETQ. V dropped 4 bases and J dropped 5; count of bases not matched to a gene: 12. The CDR3 is CASSQSRDRVGETQYF. In DNA, the CDR3 is TGCGCCAGCAGCCAATCCCGGGACAGGGTGGGGGAGACCCAGTACTTC.

This chain joins TRBV29-1 and TRBJ2-1; 8 nucleotides line up with TRBD2. The CDR3 consists of 14 residues. CDR1 is SQVTM and CDR2 is ANQGSEA in the germline V gene. V was clipped by 6 bases and J by 0 bases; unmatched bases: 4. The CDR3 region has the DNA TGCAGCGTCGGGGGGGGGAGCTCCTACAATGAGCAGTTCTTC. This sequence encodes CSVGGGSSYNEQFF.

The V call is TRBV6-2 or TRBV6-3, the J call TRBJ2-3, with D possibly being TRBD1 (6 bases). V shed 4 bases and J shed 12 bases, with 17 bases lying between them. This CDR3 comprises 13 residues. Germline CDR1 is MNHEY and CDR2 is SVGEGT. The CDR3 DNA reads TGTGCCAGCAGTTGGGGACGACAGGTCGATCAGTATTTT. Translated, it gives CASSWGRQVDQYF.